These 13 T cell receptor beta chains share one sample of origin, sequenced in a study of blood T cells in healthy people across ages. Through a sample-barcoded 5' primer and a J-beta primer mix, a second PCR was run for roughly 6 to 12 cycles. MiXCR was run by TCRdb on the 5' RACE reads, yielding one entry per CDR3 protein. Among 1.6 million or so distinct CDR3 sequences listed, roughly 32% were seen once. Sequencing was done on a sample of blood. These receptors originate from a young woman in good health.

This clonotype appeared a few times. This chain links TRBV7-2 with TRBJ1-5, with D unclear. V shed 1 base and J shed 0 bases, with 16 bases lying between them. The CDR3 covers 18 residues. Per the germline V gene, CDR1 is SGHTA and CDR2 is FQGNSA. The CDR3 sequence: CASSLGSGIGYSNQPQHF. The CDR3 DNA reads TGTGCCAGCAGCTTAGGTTCGGGGATCGGGTATAGCAATCAGCCCCAGCATTTT.

The rearrangement uses TRBV28 and TRBJ2-5; a weak D match, TRBD1 (7 bases). The V end was cut by 6 bases, the J end by 1 base, with 21 bases between. Germline lookup yields CDR1 MDHEN and CDR2 SYDVKM. The CDR3 sequence is 17 residues long. This CDR3 is CASSWDQGGEFQETQYF. CDR3 in DNA: TGTGCCAGCAGCTGGGACCAGGGGGGAGAATTCCAAGAGACCCAGTACTTC.

In its sample, this clonotype was seen a few times. This may be a read error, as it is one base from a much larger clone. The rearrangement joins TRBV9 to TRBJ2-1; 7 positions agree with TRBD2. V was pared by 1 base and J by 0 bases, with 1 base of the junction left unmatched. The CDR3 extends over 15 amino acids. Germline lookup yields CDR1 SGDLS and CDR2 YYNGEE. Written as DNA, the CDR3 is TGTGCCAGCAGCGTAACGGGGGGCTCCTACAATGAGCAGTTCTTC. It specifies CASSVTGGSYNEQFF.

V and J are TRBV4-1 and TRBJ1-5; D remains ambiguous. Per germline, CDR1 MGHRA and CDR2 YSYEKL. This CDR3 has 14 residues. V was pared by 0 bases and J by 7 bases, with 10 bases between. The CDR3 sequence: CASSQEPFGQPQHF. CDR3 DNA sequence: TGCGCCAGCAGCCAAGAGCCCTTCGGCCAGCCCCAGCATTTT.

V gene TRBV28 combines with J gene TRBJ2-3, with TRBD2 as a possible D gene (5 bases). Trimming cost V 6 bases and J 1 base, with 14 bases left between them. Germline V gene data show CDR1 as MDHEN and CDR2 as SYDVKM. The CDR3 sequence is 15 residues long. The CDR3 coding sequence is TGTGCCAGCAGCCTCCGGACTGAGCGCACAGATACGCAGTATTTT. Translating it yields CASSLRTERTDTQYF.

The chain is built from TRBV4-1 and TRBJ1-5; no clear D. Per the germline V gene, CDR1 is MGHRA and CDR2 is YSYEKL. The CDR3 covers 15 residues. V was shortened by 1 base and J by 0 bases, with 7 bases between the two germline ends. The CDR3 protein is CASSQAWVSNQPQHF. Written as DNA, the CDR3 is TGCGCCAGCAGCCAAGCTTGGGTTAGCAATCAGCCCCAGCATTTT.

The J gene is TRBJ1-5, the V gene TRBV6-1; 9 bases map to TRBD1. CDR3 length: 15 amino acids. CDR1 is MNHNS, CDR2 SASEGT, per germline. With 5 bases clipped from V and 4 bases from J, the junction kept 6 bases outside the gene matches. The CDR3 nucleotides read TGTGCCAGCAGTAGTCAGGACAGGGGTAATCAGCCCCAGCATTTT. Translating it yields CASSSQDRGNQPQHF.

This clonotype was seen more than once but under ten times. This sequence joins TRBV20-1 and TRBJ1-5; 9 bases align to TRBD1. V lost 2 bases, J lost 7 bases, and 15 bases stayed unmatched. The CDR3 spans 17 residues. Germline V gene data show CDR1 as DFQATT and CDR2 as SNEGSKA (reference sequence). This CDR3 reads CSARSFPGQGKGQPQHF. CDR3 sequence (DNA): TGCAGTGCTAGATCATTTCCGGGACAGGGTAAAGGGCAGCCCCAGCATTTT.

The gene calls are TRBV11-2 and TRBJ2-3, with D possibly being TRBD2 (6 bases). This CDR3 has 14 amino acids. Looked up from germline, CDR1 is SGHAT and CDR2 is FQNNGV. The V end was cut by 5 bases, the J end by 2 bases, with 11 bases between. The CDR3 nucleotides are TGTGCCAGCAGCGATGCGGGGCTCACAGATACGCAGTATTTT. Translated, it gives CASSDAGLTDTQYF.

This clonotype was seen ten or more times. A read error may account for a junction end that differs from germline. The rearrangement uses TRBV12-3 or TRBV12-4 and TRBJ2-7; D uncertain. The CDR3 runs to 11 residues. The CDR3: CASSFGYEQYF. CDR3 DNA sequence: TGCGCCAGCAGCTTCGGTTACGAGCAGTACTTC.

This clonotype turned up a few times. The CDR3 nucleotides are TGCAGTGCCCCAGACACGGCTGTGTACGAGCAGTACTTC. This translates into CSAPDTAVYEQYF. This sequence joins TRBV20-1 and TRBJ2-7; D is unclear. V lost 6 bases, J lost 4 bases, and 16 bases lay in between. Germline CDR1 DFQATT, CDR2 SNEGSKA (reference sequence). The CDR3 covers 13 residues.

The J gene is TRBJ2-5, the V gene TRBV28, with D unresolved. Germline lookup yields CDR1 MDHEN and CDR2 SYDVKM. The V end was cut by 5 bases, the J end by 5 bases, with 15 bases between. There are 14 residues in the CDR3. CDR3 sequence (DNA): TGTGCCAGCAGTCTCCGGTTGCTTCGGGAGACCCAGTACTTC. This translates into CASSLRLLRETQYF.

This clonotype was seen only a few times. V is TRBV14 and J is TRBJ2-7; D unresolved. The V gene's germline CDR1 is SGHDN and CDR2 FVKESK. The CDR3 covers 12 residues. V lost 0 bases, J lost 3 bases, and 3 bases lay in between. In DNA, the CDR3 is TGTGCCAGCAGCCAAGAGGACTACGAGCAGTACTTC. As protein: CASSQEDYEQYF.